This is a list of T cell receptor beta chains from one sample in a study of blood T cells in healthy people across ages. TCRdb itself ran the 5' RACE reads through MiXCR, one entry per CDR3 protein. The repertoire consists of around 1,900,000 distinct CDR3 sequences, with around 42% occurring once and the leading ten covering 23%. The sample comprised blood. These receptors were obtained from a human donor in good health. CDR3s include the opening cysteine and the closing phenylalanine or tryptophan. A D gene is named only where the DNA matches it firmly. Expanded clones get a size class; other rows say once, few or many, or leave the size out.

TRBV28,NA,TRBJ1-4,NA,CASSLTPGGGEKLFF,TGTGCCAGCAGTTTGACCCCCGGGGGTGGTGAAAAACTGTTTTTT
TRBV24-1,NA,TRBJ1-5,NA,CATSDSGGLNQPQHF,TGTGCCACCAGTGATTCGGGGGGGTTGAATCAGCCCCAGCATTTT
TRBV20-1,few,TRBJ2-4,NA,CSVLVPGGISNPKNIQYF,TGCAGTGTTCTTGTCCCGGGGGGCATCTCAAATCCCAAAAACATTCAGTACTTC
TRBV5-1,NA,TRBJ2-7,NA,CASSPTGTLYEQYF,TGCGCCAGCAGCCCAACCGGGACACTATACGAGCAGTACTTC
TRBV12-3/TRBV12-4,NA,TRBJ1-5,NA,CASSPWTAYSNQPQHF,TGTGCCAGCAGTCCCTGGACAGCATATAGCAATCAGCCCCAGCATTTT
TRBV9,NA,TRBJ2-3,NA,CASSPHSQVDLDTQYF,TGTGCCAGCAGCCCGCATTCCCAGGTAGATCTGGATACGCAGTATTTT
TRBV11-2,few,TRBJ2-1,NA,CASRLTDTSTVEQFF,TGTGCCAGCAGACTAACGGATACGTCCACGGTAGAGCAGTTCTTC
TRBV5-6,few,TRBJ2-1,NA,CASSQGSNNEQFF,TGTGCCAGCAGCCAAGGGAGCAACAATGAGCAGTTCTTC
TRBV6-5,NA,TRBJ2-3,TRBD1,CASSTGTGTYF,TGTGCCAGCAGTACTGGGACAGGGACGTATTTT
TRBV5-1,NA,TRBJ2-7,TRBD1,CASSLDWTGSYEQYF,TGCGCCAGCAGCTTGGATTGGACAGGCTCCTACGAGCAGTACTTC
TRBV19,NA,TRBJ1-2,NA,CASNEGLVVYGYTF,TGTGCCAGTAATGAGGGGCTGGTAGTCTATGGCTACACCTTC
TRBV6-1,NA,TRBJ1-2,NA,CASRTQSHDGYTF,TGTGCCAGCAGAACACAGAGCCATGATGGCTACACCTTC
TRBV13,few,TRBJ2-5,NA,CASSPLDRETQYF,TGTGCCAGCAGCCCACTAGACAGGGAGACCCAGTACTTC
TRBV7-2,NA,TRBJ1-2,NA,CASSSHLGADGYTF,TGTGCCAGCAGCTCTCACCTAGGGGCGGATGGCTACACCTTC
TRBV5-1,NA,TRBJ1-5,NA,CASSLDSDQPQHF,TGCGCCAGCAGCCTAGACAGTGATCAGCCCCAGCATTTT
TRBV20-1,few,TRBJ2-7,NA,CSARGKTGFYEQYF,TGCAGTGCTAGAGGAAAAACAGGGTTCTACGAGCAGTACTTC
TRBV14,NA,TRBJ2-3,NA,CASSQGGTHRTDTQYF,TGTGCCAGCAGCCAAGGTGGCACTCACCGCACAGATACGCAGTATTTT
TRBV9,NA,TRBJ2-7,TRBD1,CASSVASQGAEEQYF,TGTGCCAGCAGCGTAGCTAGTCAGGGGGCGGAAGAGCAGTACTTC
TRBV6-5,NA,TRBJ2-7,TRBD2,CASSPSGGRYYERYF,TGTGCCAGCAGTCCAAGCGGGGGCCGATACTACGAGCGGTACTTC
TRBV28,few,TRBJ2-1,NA,CASSSQGTAGNEQFF,TGTGCCAGCAGTTCCCAGGGGACCGCAGGCAATGAGCAGTTCTTC
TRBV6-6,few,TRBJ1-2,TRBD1,CASRERDRGFRYTF,TGTGCCAGCAGAGAGCGGGACAGGGGGTTTCGCTACACCTTC
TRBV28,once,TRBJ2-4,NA,CASSSRGTALAKNIQYF,TGTGCCAGCAGTTCCCGGGGTACAGCCTTAGCCAAAAACATTCAGTACTTC
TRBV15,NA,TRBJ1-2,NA,CATSRVRGLNYGYTF,TGTGCCACCAGCAGAGTCAGGGGACTCAACTATGGCTACACCTTC
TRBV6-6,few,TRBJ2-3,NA,CASSPLGRATDTQYF,TGTGCCAGCAGTCCTTTAGGACGTGCAACAGATACGCAGTATTTT
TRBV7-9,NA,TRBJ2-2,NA,CASSFVIPTGELFF,TGTGCCAGCAGCTTCGTTATCCCCACCGGGGAGCTGTTTTTT
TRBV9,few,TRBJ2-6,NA,CASSVPTGSGANVLTF,TGTGCCAGCAGCGTCCCCACAGGGTCTGGGGCCAACGTCCTGACTTTC
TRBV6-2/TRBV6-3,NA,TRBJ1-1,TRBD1,CASSYSTDRATEAFF,TGTGCCAGCAGTTACTCTACGGACAGGGCCACTGAAGCTTTCTTT
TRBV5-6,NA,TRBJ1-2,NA,CASSLAVDNHYGYTF,TGTGCCAGCAGCTTGGCCGTCGACAATCACTATGGCTACACCTTC
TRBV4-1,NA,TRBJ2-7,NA,CASSQEQAAGLYEQYF,TGCGCCAGCAGCCAAGAACAAGCAGCCGGTTTATACGAGCAGTACTTC